Each of the 9 T cell receptor beta chains below was sequenced from the same sample in a study of T cells in Graves' hyperthyroidism and ophthalmopathy. The TCR beta CDR3 regions underwent amplification using RNA transcripts as the source. Primed by the HTBI set, a first-round RT-PCR was run on the TCR CDR3. TCRdb itself ran the multiplex PCR reads through MiXCR, one entry per CDR3 protein. Of 300,000 to 450,000 distinct CDR3 sequences listed, about 15% were seen once; the top ten hold 25% to 30%. Sequenced material: blood. The origin of the receptors is a woman under 30 with Graves' hyperthyroidism that later progressed to Graves' ophthalmopathy.

This clonotype has ten or more counts. This chain joins TRBV20-1 and TRBJ2-1, with D possibly being TRBD1 (5 bases). Germline assignment: CDR1 DFQATT and CDR2 SNEGSKA (reference sequence). The V end lost 2 bases, the J end lost 9 bases, and 17 bases lay between the germline ends. The CDR3 has 14 residues. CDR3 DNA sequence: TGCAGTGCTAGAACGGCCGTGGGGCTCGGTGAGCAGTTCTTC. As protein: CSARTAVGLGEQFF.

This clonotype was counted ten times or more. The gene calls are TRBV7-9 and TRBJ2-1; 7 bases align to TRBD1. Trimming took 5 bases from V and 4 from J; bases not matched to a gene: 8. The germline V gene has CDR1 SEHNR and CDR2 FQNEAQ (reference sequence). The CDR3 contains 15 residues. As DNA, the CDR3 is TGTGCCAGCAGCCGGGTGATGGGACAGTACAATGAGCAGTTCTTC. Translation gives CASSRVMGQYNEQFF.

The table lists this clonotype with many counts. The gene calls are TRBV11-2 and TRBJ1-4; 9 bases align to TRBD1. After removal of 6 bases from V and 7 bases from J, the junction contained 15 bases not matched to a gene. Germline V gene lookup returns CDR1 SGHAT and CDR2 FQNNGV. The CDR3 totals 17 residues. CDR3 sequence reads: CASRQKQGAGDVEKLFF. The CDR3 nucleotides are TGTGCCAGCAGGCAAAAACAGGGGGCCGGGGATGTTGAAAAACTGTTTTTT.

There are many counts of this clonotype. V and J are TRBV29-1 and TRBJ1-1; D is unresolved. V lost 6 bases and J 0 bases, leaving 11 bases between the germline ends. The CDR3 totals 13 residues. CDR1 is SQVTM, CDR2 ANQGSEA, per germline. The CDR3 spells CSVLGRLNTEAFF. CDR3 bases: TGCAGCGTCCTAGGACGGCTGAACACTGAAGCTTTCTTT.

This chain uses TRBV4-2 with TRBJ2-7; maybe TRBD1 (5 bases). Between the trimmed V and J ends, which lost 4 bases and 1 base, there was a span of 14 bases. CDR1 LGHNA and CDR2 YNFKEQ come from the germline V gene. The CDR3 is 15 amino acids. DNA for the CDR3: TGTGCCAGCAGCCCGGACCAGGGAAGGTCCTACGAGCAGTACTTC. Protein product: CASSPDQGRSYEQYF.

This clonotype was counted many times. V gene TRBV6-2 or TRBV6-3 combines with J gene TRBJ1-6; tentative D call: TRBD1 (5 bases). V was cut by 2 bases and J by 10 bases, with 15 bases left in between. The CDR3 extends over 15 amino acids. Germline-derived CDR1 and CDR2 are MNHEY and SVGEGT. The CDR3 sequence is CASSYLIRGDSPLHF. The CDR3 nucleotides are TGTGCCAGCAGTTACCTCATTAGGGGTGACTCACCCCTCCACTTT.

Ten or more counts support this clonotype. The rearrangement uses TRBV27 and TRBJ2-7, with D possibly being TRBD1 (7 bases). This CDR3 has 14 amino acids. Trimming took 5 bases from V and 5 from J, leaving 16 bases between them. CDR1 and CDR2 (germline): MNHEY, SMNVEV (reference sequence). CDR3 amino acids: CASSPRGTGNEQYF. As DNA, the CDR3 is TGTGCCAGCAGTCCCAGGGGGACTGGGAACGAGCAGTACTTC.

This clonotype was seen repeatedly, ten times or more. V usage is TRBV4-1 and J usage is TRBJ2-7; possibly TRBD1 for D (6 bases). This CDR3 is built from 14 residues. Trimming removed 3 bases from V and 4 bases from J, with 13 bases in between. From germline, CDR1 is MGHRA and CDR2 YSYEKL. The CDR3 nucleotides are TGCGCCAGCAGCCAGCGAACAGGGTATTACGAGCAGTACTTC. Translating it yields CASSQRTGYYEQYF.

This clonotype was observed at least ten times. This chain uses TRBV5-5 with TRBJ2-7, with D possibly matching TRBD2 (6 bases). The V and J ends lost 1 base and 2 bases respectively, with 10 bases between them. In germline, CDR1 is SGHKS, CDR2 YYEKEE (reference sequence). This CDR3 spans 14 amino acids. Here the CDR3 DNA reads TGTGCCAGCAGCTTGAGTGGCGGGGCCTACGAGCAGTACTTC. As protein: CASSLSGGAYEQYF.